One T cell receptor beta chain is described in this entry. The ends lost 7 bases at V and 11 bases at J; junction bases unmatched: 11. CDR1 is SNHLY, CDR2 FYNNEI, per germline. The CDR3 covers 14 residues. The sample is drawn from a study of blood T cell repertoires in COVID-19. As for the study in general: Samples representing acute and convalescent COVID-19 were sourced from the United States, Italy and Spain. PBMCs, B-cell-depleted T cells, or T cells were the source of the cDNA or gDNA that made up the material.

Per the original data handling: Amplified reference gene primers provided the basis for estimating nucleated cell counts. Assay used: immunoSEQ multiplex PCR; TCRdb lists only in-frame clones, some missing. V and J calls plus clone size are reproduced from that table; the DNA served to infer D and trimming. The table has approximately 80,000 clones, over 80% seen once. The sample comprised peripheral blood. V gene TRBV2 combines with J gene TRBJ1-1; 12 bases align to TRBD1. This receptor was taken from a woman in her 70s with acute or convalescent COVID-19. The CDR3: CASMNWGTGGRAFF. DNA of the CDR3: TGTGCCAGCATGAACTGGGGGACAGGGGGCAGGGCTTTCTTT.